This entry lists 14 T cell receptor beta chains sequenced from one sample in a study of shared clonotypes between healthy human individuals. The data were produced by immunoSEQ multiplex PCR, yet TCRdb's version contains in-frame clones alone and is incomplete. The sample includes 2 million to 2.5 million clones, 85% to 95% of them seen just once. Material for sequencing was naive CD4+ T cells from PBMCs. Subset indicated: CD45RA+ positively selected. The source of these receptors is a man aged 18 to 29 in good health. Some clones in this sample may be carry-over from other donors' samples.

V gene TRBV7-3 combines with J gene TRBJ2-1; D ambiguous. The V end lost 2 bases, the J end lost 8 bases, and 7 bases lay between the germline ends. This CDR3 comprises 12 residues. Germline CDR1 and CDR2: SGHTA and FQGTGA. CDR3 amino acids: CASSLHRDEQFF. For the CDR3, the DNA is TGTGCCAGCAGCTTACATCGAGATGAGCAGTTCTTC.

The chain links TRBV4-1 to TRBJ1-2; weak D call: TRBD1 (6 bases). This CDR3 is built from 16 residues. Germline V lookup: CDR1 MGHRA, CDR2 YSYEKL. Trimming took off 1 base at V and 4 bases at J, with 16 bases between the two ends. This chain's CDR3 is CASSQATRDTGYGYTF. The CDR3 coding sequence is TGCGCCAGCAGCCAAGCGACCCGGGACACAGGCTATGGCTACACCTTC.

For the CDR3, the DNA is TGTGCCAGCAGCTCGCTCGGACAGGGAGGAGAGGGCTACACCTTC. This encodes CASSSLGQGGEGYTF. This chain uses TRBV7-3 with TRBJ1-2; TRBD1 matches at 8 bases. CDR3 size: 15 residues. Per germline, CDR1 SGHTA and CDR2 FQGTGA. Germline trimming cut 4 bases from V and 8 bases from J; bases unmatched to any gene: 12.

V usage is TRBV28 and J usage is TRBJ2-5, with D perhaps given as TRBD1 or TRBD2 (7 bases each). Trimming left V 4 bases short and J 5 bases short, with 17 bases between. This CDR3 is built from 15 residues. Germline V CDR1 and CDR2: MDHEN, SYDVKM. The CDR3 is CASSSPGGDRETQYF. The CDR3 nucleotides are TGTGCCAGCAGTTCCCCAGGGGGGGATCGGGAGACCCAGTACTTC.

The chain carries TRBV4-3 and TRBJ2-3; 7 bases fit TRBD1. Trimming cost V 4 bases and J 4 bases; bases outside gene matches: 11. This CDR3 region has 16 residues. Germline loops: CDR1 LGHNA, CDR2 YSLEER. The CDR3 sequence: CASSLRDSGTADTQYF. The CDR3 coding sequence is TGCGCCAGCAGCCTTCGGGACAGCGGCACGGCAGATACGCAGTATTTT.

This clone was seen once. The chain uses TRBV28 and TRBJ2-3; no clear D. V dropped 9 bases and J dropped 3 bases, with 19 bases sitting between them. This CDR3 contains 15 residues. Per germline, CDR1 MDHEN and CDR2 SYDVKM. Here the CDR3 reads CASGMKPSGTDTQYF. In DNA, the CDR3 is TGTGCCAGTGGAATGAAACCCTCCGGGACAGATACGCAGTATTTT.

With regard to this clone: Other DNA sequences in the same sample also yield this CDR3. The rearrangement uses TRBV6-5 and TRBJ2-2; perhaps TRBD2 as D (6 bases). Germline assignment: CDR1 MNHEY and CDR2 SVGAGI. The CDR3 is 16 residues long. V lost 0 bases and J 1 base, leaving 9 bases between the germline ends. CDR3 in DNA: TGTGCCAGCAGTTACTCGGGGCGGGGGAACACCGGGGAGCTGTTTTTT. Its translation is CASSYSGRGNTGELFF.

The V call is TRBV7-2, the J call TRBJ2-7; D is tentatively TRBD1 or TRBD2 (5 bases each). Trimming removed 4 bases at V and 3 bases at J, with 19 bases between. Germline assignment: CDR1 SGHTA and CDR2 FQGNSA. CDR3 length: 16 residues. The CDR3 here is CASSSRPGRGDYEQYF. The CDR3 nucleotides are TGTGCCAGCAGCTCGCGACCGGGACGAGGGGACTACGAGCAGTACTTC.

CDR3 amino acids: CAWSGGGLRVTEAFF. CDR3 bases: TGTGCCTGGAGTGGCGGGGGCCTAAGGGTCACTGAAGCTTTCTTT. The chain couples TRBV30 to TRBJ1-1, with a weak D call TRBD1 (6 bases). The germline V gene encodes CDR1 GTSNPN and CDR2 SVGIG (reference sequence). The germline V and J ends were trimmed by 1 base and 4 bases, with 16 bases remaining between them. The CDR3 is made up of 15 amino acids.

V and J are TRBV9 and TRBJ2-1; TRBD1 matches at 7 bases. Losses at the gene ends were 4 bases for V and 2 bases for J; bases not matched to a gene: 12. The CDR3 consists of 17 residues. Germline V gene data show CDR1 as SGDLS and CDR2 as YYNGEE. In DNA, the CDR3 is TGTGCCAGCAGCCCTCAGACAGGGACGGTTCCCTACAATGAGCAGTTCTTC. Its protein is CASSPQTGTVPYNEQFF. The full variable domain, with the rest looked up from reference TRBV9 and TRBJ2-1, is DSGVTQTPKHLITATGQRVTLRCSPRSGDLSVYWYQQSLDQGLQFLIQYYNGEERAKGNILERFSAQQFPDLHSELNLSSLELGDSALYFCASSPQTGTVPYNEQFFGPGTRLTVL.

The chain combines TRBV4-2 with TRBJ1-1; a weak D match, TRBD1 (5 bases). Trimming took off 5 bases at V and 5 bases at J, with 18 bases between the two ends. The length of the CDR3 is 15 residues. The germline V gene encodes CDR1 LGHNA and CDR2 YNFKEQ. Written as DNA, the CDR3 is TGTGCCAGCAGCTCGAATGAGGGGTTATTAACTGAAGCTTTCTTT. This encodes CASSSNEGLLTEAFF.

The CDR3 here is CASSPGTSGRYSNEQFF. Written as DNA, the CDR3 is TGTGCCAGCAGCCCCGGGACTAGCGGGAGATATAGCAATGAGCAGTTCTTC. The V call is TRBV11-2, the J call TRBJ2-1; 14 positions match TRBD2. This CDR3 has 17 residues. Trimming took 5 bases from V and 6 from J; bases not matched to a gene: 9. Germline V gene lookup returns CDR1 SGHAT and CDR2 FQNNGV.

The rearrangement uses TRBV5-4 and TRBJ2-7; 8 bases map to TRBD2. The CDR3 covers 18 residues. V lost 4 bases to trimming and J lost 3 bases; unmatched junction nucleotides: 18. The germline CDR1 and CDR2 sequences are SGHNT and YYREEE (reference sequence). In DNA, the CDR3 is TGTGCCAGCAGCCGCGGCGGTGATAGCGGGGCTTTTTACTACGAGCAGTACTTC. This encodes CASSRGGDSGAFYYEQYF.

This clone was seen once. The genes are TRBV4-1 and TRBJ2-3, with D perhaps matching TRBD1 (6 bases). From germline, CDR1 is MGHRA and CDR2 YSYEKL. The V end was cut by 0 bases, the J end by 1 base, with 14 bases between. The CDR3 has 17 residues. Written as DNA, the CDR3 is TGCGCCAGCAGCCAAGAGATACAGGGTCGGGGCACAGATACGCAGTATTTT. It specifies CASSQEIQGRGTDTQYF.